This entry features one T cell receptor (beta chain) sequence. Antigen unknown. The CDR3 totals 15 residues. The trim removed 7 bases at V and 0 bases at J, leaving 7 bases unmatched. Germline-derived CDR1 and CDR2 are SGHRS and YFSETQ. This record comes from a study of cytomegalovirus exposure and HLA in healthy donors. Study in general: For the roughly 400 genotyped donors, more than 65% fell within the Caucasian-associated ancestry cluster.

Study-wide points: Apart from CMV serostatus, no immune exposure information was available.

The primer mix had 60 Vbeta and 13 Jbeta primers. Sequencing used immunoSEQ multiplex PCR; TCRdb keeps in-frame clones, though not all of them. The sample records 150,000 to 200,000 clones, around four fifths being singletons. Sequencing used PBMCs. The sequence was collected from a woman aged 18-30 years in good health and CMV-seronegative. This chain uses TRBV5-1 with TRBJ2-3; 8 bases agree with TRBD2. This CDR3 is CASSTGGGSTDTQYF. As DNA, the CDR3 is TGCGCCAGCTCGACCGGCGGGGGGAGCACAGATACGCAGTATTTT.